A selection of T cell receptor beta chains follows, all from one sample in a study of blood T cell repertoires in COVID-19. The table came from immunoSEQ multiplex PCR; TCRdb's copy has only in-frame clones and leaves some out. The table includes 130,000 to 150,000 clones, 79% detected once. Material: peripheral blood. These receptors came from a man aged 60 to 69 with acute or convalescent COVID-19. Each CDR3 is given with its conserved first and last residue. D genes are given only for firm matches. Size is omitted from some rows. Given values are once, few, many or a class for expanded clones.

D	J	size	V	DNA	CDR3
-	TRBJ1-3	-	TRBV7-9	TGTGCCAGCAGCGCGGGGATGATCGGAAACACCATATATTTT	CASSAGMIGNTIYF
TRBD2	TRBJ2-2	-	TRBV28	TGTGCCAGCAGTTTATGGGGGACCGGGACTAGCGGGATTAACACCGGGGAGCTGTTTTTT	CASSLWGTGTSGINTGELFF
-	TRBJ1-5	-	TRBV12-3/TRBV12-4	TGTGCCACCCGAGGGCAGACCAATCAGCCCCAGCATTTT	CATRGQTNQPQHF
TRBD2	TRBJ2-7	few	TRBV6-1	TGTGCCAGCAGTGACGGAGCGGGAGGTTACGAGCAGTACTTC	CASSDGAGGYEQYF
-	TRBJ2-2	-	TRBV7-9	TGTGCCTATAGCTTTCGTCACGGGGAGCTGTTTTTT	CAYSFRHGELFF
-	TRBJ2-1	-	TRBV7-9	TGTGCCAGCAGAAGTAGCGACGGGGGCTCCTACAATGAGCAGTTCTTC	CASRSSDGGSYNEQFF
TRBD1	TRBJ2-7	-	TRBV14	TGTGCCAGCGGACAGGGAACCTACGAGCAGTACTTC	CASGQGTYEQYF
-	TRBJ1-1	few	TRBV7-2	TGTGCCAGCAGCTATGACAGCTCAAACACTGAAGCTTTCTTT	CASSYDSSNTEAFF
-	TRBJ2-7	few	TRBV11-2	TGTGCCAGCAGGGACTACCTCTACGAGCAGTACTTC	CASRDYLYEQYF
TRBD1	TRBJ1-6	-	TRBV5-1	TGCGCCAGCAGCAGCCAGGGACAGGGGCCGGATTCACCCCTCCACTTT	CASSSQGQGPDSPLHF
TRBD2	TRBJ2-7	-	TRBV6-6	TGTGCCAGCAGTTACCCTAGCGGAGTCCTGTACTTC	CASSYPSGVLYF
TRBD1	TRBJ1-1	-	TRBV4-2	TGTGCCAGCAGCACTTCCGGGACAGTCACTGAAGCTTTCTTT	CASSTSGTVTEAFF
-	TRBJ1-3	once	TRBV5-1	TGCGCCAGCAGCTCGCCGGGAGATGGAAACACCATATATTTT	CASSSPGDGNTIYF
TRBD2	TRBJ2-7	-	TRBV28	TGTGCCAGCAGTTTTCCACTAGCGGGAGTCAGAAGGAGCTACGAGCAGTACTTC	CASSFPLAGVRRSYEQYF
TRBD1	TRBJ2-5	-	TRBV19	TGTGCCAGTAGTAACAGGGGGCTAGGAGAGACCCAGTACTTC	CASSNRGLGETQYF
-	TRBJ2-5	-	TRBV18	TGTGCCAGCTCTCAACAGGGTCAGGGGTTGGAGACCCAGTACTTC	CASSQQGQGLETQYF
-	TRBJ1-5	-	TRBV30	TGTGCCTGGAGTTCCAACTTAAAGCAGCCCCAGCATTTT	CAWSSNLKQPQHF
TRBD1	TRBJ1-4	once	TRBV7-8	TGTGCCAGCAGCCCCCGACAGGGCACTAATGAAAAACTGTTTTTT	CASSPRQGTNEKLFF
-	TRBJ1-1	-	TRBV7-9	TGTGCCAGCAGCTTATGGTCCGGGACATCGAACACTGAAGCTTTCTTT	CASSLWSGTSNTEAFF
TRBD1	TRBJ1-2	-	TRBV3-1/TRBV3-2	TGTGCCAGCAGCCAAGGACAGGGGAACTATGGCTACACCTTC	CASSQGQGNYGYTF
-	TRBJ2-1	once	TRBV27	TGTGCCAGCAGTTTACAGGGGGGCCGTGAGCAGTTCTTC	CASSLQGGREQFF
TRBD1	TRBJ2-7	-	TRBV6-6	TGTGCCAGCAAGAGACAGGGCAGCTACGAGCAGTACTTC	CASKRQGSYEQYF
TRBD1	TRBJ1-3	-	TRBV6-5	TGTGCCAGCAGCGACAGGGCCGGAAACACCATATATTTT	CASSDRAGNTIYF
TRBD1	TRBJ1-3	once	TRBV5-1	TGCGCCAGCAGGCCCGAGGGACAGGGAAACACCATATATTTT	CASRPEGQGNTIYF
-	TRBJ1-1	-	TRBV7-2	TGTGCCAGCAGCTTAGCGGCAGGGTGGGCCACTGAAGCTTTCTTT	CASSLAAGWATEAFF
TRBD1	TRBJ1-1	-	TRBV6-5	TGTGCCAGCACACGACAGGGCGGGATCACTGAAGCTTTCTTT	CASTRQGGITEAFF
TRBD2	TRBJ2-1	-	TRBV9	TGTGCCAGCAGCGTAGTACTAGCGGGAGACAATGAGCAGTTCTTC	CASSVVLAGDNEQFF